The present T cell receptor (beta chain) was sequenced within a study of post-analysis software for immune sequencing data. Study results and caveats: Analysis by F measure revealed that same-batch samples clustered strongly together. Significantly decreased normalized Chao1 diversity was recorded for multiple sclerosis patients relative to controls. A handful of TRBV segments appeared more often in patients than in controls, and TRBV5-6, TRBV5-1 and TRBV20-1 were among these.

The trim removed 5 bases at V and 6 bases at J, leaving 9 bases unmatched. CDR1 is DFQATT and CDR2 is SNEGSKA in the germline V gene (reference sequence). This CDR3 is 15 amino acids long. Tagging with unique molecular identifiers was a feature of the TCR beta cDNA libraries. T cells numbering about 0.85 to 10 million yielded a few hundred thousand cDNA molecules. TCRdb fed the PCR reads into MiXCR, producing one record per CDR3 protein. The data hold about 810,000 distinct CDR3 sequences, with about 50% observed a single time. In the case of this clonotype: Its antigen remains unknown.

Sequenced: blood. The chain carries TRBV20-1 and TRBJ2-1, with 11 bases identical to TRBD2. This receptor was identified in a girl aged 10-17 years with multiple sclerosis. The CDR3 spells CSALRLAGRANEQFF. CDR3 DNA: TGCAGTGCTTTACGACTAGCGGGAAGGGCCAATGAGCAGTTCTTC.